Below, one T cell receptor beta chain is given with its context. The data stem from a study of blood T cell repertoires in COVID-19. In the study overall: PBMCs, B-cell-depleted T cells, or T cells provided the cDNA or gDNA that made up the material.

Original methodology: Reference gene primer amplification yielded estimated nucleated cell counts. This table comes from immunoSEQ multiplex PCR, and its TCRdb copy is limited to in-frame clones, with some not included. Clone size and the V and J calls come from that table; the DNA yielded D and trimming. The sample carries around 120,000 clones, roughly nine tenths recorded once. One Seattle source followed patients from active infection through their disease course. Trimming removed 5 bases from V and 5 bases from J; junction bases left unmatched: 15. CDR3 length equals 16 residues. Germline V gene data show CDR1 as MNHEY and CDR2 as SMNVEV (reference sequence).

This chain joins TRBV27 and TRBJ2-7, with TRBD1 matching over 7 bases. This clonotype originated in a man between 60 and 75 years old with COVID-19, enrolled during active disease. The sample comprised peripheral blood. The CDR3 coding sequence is TGTGCCAGCAGTCTCCCCATCCGGGACAGCAACAACGAGCAGTACTTC. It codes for CASSLPIRDSNNEQYF.